The clone carrying this TCR beta chain was counted between two and nine times. The antigen is unknown. This entry is derived from a study of T-cell reconstitution after alpha-beta-depleted transplantation in children. Overall study results and limits: It was surviving recipient T cells and thymic progenitors that gave some patients high TCRbeta diversity at day 60. One year post-transplant, T-cell counts and diversity were largely derived from T cells produced anew. Alpha-beta T cells present about two months after transplant were reported to originate from several hundred expanded graft clones.

For TCRbeta, the library was prepared with unique molecular identifiers. Using its own MiXCR run on the PCR reads, TCRdb lists one record per CDR3 protein. This table holds hundreds of thousands of distinct CDR3 sequences, about an eighth found once. The length of the CDR3 is 13 residues. Germline CDR1 and CDR2: LGHDT and YNNKEL (reference sequence). V shed 0 bases and J shed 7 bases, with 9 bases lying between them. This chain uses TRBV3-1 with TRBJ2-5, with D possibly TRBD1 on 5 matching bases. The source of this sequence is a girl aged 2-15 years with congenital amegakaryocytic thrombocytopenia, due to receive a stem cell transplant. Sequenced material: PBMCs, taken before TCRalphabeta/CD19-depleted stem cell transplant. This CDR3 reads CASSQDPQGTQYF. The CDR3, as DNA: TGTGCCAGCAGCCAAGACCCCCAGGGGACCCAGTACTTC.